A single sample is the source of the 24 T cell receptor beta chains below, sequenced in a study of CD8 T cells in ankylosing spondylitis. TCRdb reprocessed the 5' RACE reads via MiXCR and lists one record per CDR3 protein. The data show approximately 240,000 distinct CDR3 sequences, with 20% to 30% seen just once and roughly 0.67% held by the top ten. Material for sequencing was blood, either unsorted or a sorted T cell fraction (not recorded which). The receptors originated from a male donor with ankylosing spondylitis or in good health (not recorded which).

This clonotype was detected only a few times. The chain has TRBV4-1 and TRBJ2-5, with TRBD2 identical over 9 bases. CDR1 is MGHRA, CDR2 YSYEKL, per germline. This CDR3 spans 15 amino acids. V shed 5 bases, J shed 5 bases, and the junction held 9 bases outside the gene matches. CDR3 DNA sequence: TGCGCCAGCAGCGGACTCGGGACTAGCAGCGAGACCCAGTACTTC. Translated: CASSGLGTSSETQYF.

This clonotype was observed many times. CDR3 protein: CSVGSTENQPQHF. CDR3 coding DNA: TGCAGCGTTGGGTCGACAGAGAATCAGCCCCAGCATTTT. The V call is TRBV29-1, the J call TRBJ1-5; D might be TRBD1 (5 bases). CDR1 SQVTM and CDR2 ANQGSEA come from the germline V gene. Trimming cost V 4 bases and J 4 bases, with 11 bases left between them. The CDR3 loop spans 13 amino acids.

The chain employs TRBV20-1 and TRBJ2-5, with 9 bases identical to TRBD1. Losses at the gene ends were 5 bases for V and 3 bases for J; bases not matched to a gene: 10. The CDR3 loop spans 15 amino acids. Germline assignment: CDR1 DFQATT and CDR2 SNEGSKA (reference sequence). CDR3: CSAGGSGTGKETQYF. The CDR3 DNA reads TGCAGTGCTGGCGGATCCGGGACAGGGAAAGAGACCCAGTACTTC.

This clonotype was found a few times. The chain is built from TRBV13 and TRBJ2-5; 7 positions agree with TRBD1. V shed 6 bases and J 5 bases; nucleotides not matched to a gene: 12. The length of the CDR3 is 15 residues. The germline V gene has CDR1 PRHDT and CDR2 FYEKMQ (reference sequence). In DNA form, the CDR3 reads TGTGCCAGCAGTTATGGACAGGTCAAGTGGGAGACCCAGTACTTC. Translating it yields CASSYGQVKWETQYF.

This sequence joins TRBV7-2 and TRBJ2-1, with 9 bases lining up with TRBD2. This CDR3 region has 15 residues. Unmatched junction bases numbered 7, after V lost 1 base and J lost 9 bases. The germline gives CDR1 SGHTA, CDR2 FQGNSA. The CDR3 DNA follows: TGTGCCAGCAGCTTAGGGGTAGCGGGGGCCCTTGAGCAGTTCTTC. This codes for CASSLGVAGALEQFF.

This chain joins TRBV12-3 or TRBV12-4 and TRBJ2-7, with D unclear. The length of the CDR3 is 13 residues. Deletions cut 6 bases from V and 5 bases from J, with 14 bases between. The CDR3: CASSLEGHHEQYF. As DNA, the CDR3 is TGTGCCAGCAGCCTAGAAGGGCACCACGAGCAGTACTTC.

In its sample, this clonotype was seen a few times. V and J are TRBV20-1 and TRBJ2-5; D call uncertain. This CDR3 is built from 14 residues. Per the germline V gene, CDR1 is DFQATT and CDR2 is SNEGSKA (reference sequence). Trimming took 6 bases from V and 4 from J, leaving 18 bases between them. The CDR3 loop is CSAIGQTARETQYF. The CDR3 DNA sequence: TGCAGTGCGATCGGGCAGACGGCCCGAGAGACCCAGTACTTC.

This clonotype was observed at least ten times. The chain has TRBV4-1 and TRBJ2-2, with D possibly TRBD1 on 6 matching bases. Germline V gives CDR1 MGHRA, CDR2 YSYEKL. This CDR3 region has 15 residues. The V and J ends lost 3 bases and 4 bases respectively, with 12 bases between them. The CDR3 protein is CASSHPGVGTGELFF. The CDR3 nucleotides read TGCGCCAGCAGCCACCCAGGGGTTGGCACCGGGGAGCTGTTTTTT.

This clonotype has at least ten counts. In nucleotides, the CDR3 is TGTGCCAGCAGTTTTGCGATAGCGGGTACCTACGAGCAGTACTTC. This encodes CASSFAIAGTYEQYF. The rearrangement links TRBV12-3 or TRBV12-4 to TRBJ2-7; TRBD2 aligns across 7 bases. V was clipped by 3 bases and J by 2 bases; unmatched bases: 7. This CDR3 is built from 15 residues.

The chain joins TRBV29-1 to TRBJ2-1; perhaps D is TRBD1 or TRBD2 (6 bases each). There are 17 residues in the CDR3. CDR1 and CDR2 (germline): SQVTM, ANQGSEA. The V end lost 4 bases, the J end lost 0 bases, and 19 bases lay between the germline ends. The CDR3 DNA reads as TGCAGCGTTGTAGGGGGGCCGATACTCTTCTCCTACAATGAGCAGTTCTTC. Residues: CSVVGGPILFSYNEQFF.

The CDR3 protein is CASQLNYGYTF. The CDR3 nucleotides read TGTGCCAGCCAACTTAACTATGGCTACACCTTC. The rearrangement links TRBV28 to TRBJ1-2; no firm D call. This CDR3 comprises 11 residues. V was trimmed by 8 bases and J by 1 base, leaving 5 bases between them. Germline values: CDR1 MDHEN, CDR2 SYDVKM.

The V call is TRBV7-9, the J call TRBJ2-7; D is perhaps TRBD1 (6 bases). Per germline, CDR1 SEHNR and CDR2 FQNEAQ (reference sequence). This CDR3 contains 14 residues. V was pared by 6 bases and J by 0 bases, with 12 bases between. The CDR3 sequence: CASSKGDNSYEQYF. In DNA, the CDR3 is TGTGCCAGCAGTAAGGGGGACAACTCCTACGAGCAGTACTTC.

The CDR3 DNA is TGTGCCAGCAACCCCCGGGGACTAGTCTCCGGGGAGCTGTTTTTT. This gives the protein CASNPRGLVSGELFF. This chain joins TRBV7-2 and TRBJ2-2, with TRBD2 matching 8 bases. CDR3 length equals 15 residues. Germline CDR1 SGHTA, CDR2 FQGNSA. J was trimmed by 6 bases and V by 7 bases; bases with no gene match: 10.

This clonotype showed up many times. The rearrangement links TRBV20-1 to TRBJ1-2; 11 bases are a match to TRBD1. Germline loops: CDR1 DFQATT, CDR2 SNEGSKA (reference sequence). The trim removed 6 bases at V and 3 bases at J, leaving 3 bases unmatched. The CDR3 extends over 13 amino acids. The CDR3 here is CSARTGGDYGYTF. The CDR3, as DNA: TGCAGTGCCCGGACAGGGGGCGACTATGGCTACACCTTC.

The V gene is TRBV5-1, the J gene TRBJ1-1; possibly TRBD1 for D (6 bases). The V gene lost 0 bases and the J gene lost 1 base, with 7 bases spanning the gap. Looked up from germline, CDR1 is SGHRS and CDR2 is YFSETQ. The CDR3 contains 14 residues. CDR3 in amino acids: CASSLVGQNTEAFF. The CDR3 DNA follows: TGCGCCAGCAGCTTGGTGGGACAGAACACTGAAGCTTTCTTT.

This clonotype came up many times. The J gene is TRBJ2-7, the V gene TRBV20-1; a possible D gene is TRBD1 (9 bases). This CDR3 is built from 14 residues. V gave up 6 bases and J gave up 5 bases, with 20 bases separating them. The V gene's germline CDR1 is DFQATT and CDR2 SNEGSKA (reference sequence). CDR3 loop: CSAGGGTGLNEQYF. The CDR3 region has the DNA TGCAGTGCCGGGGGGGGGACAGGGCTCAACGAGCAGTACTTC.

This clonotype appeared a few times. The rearrangement joins TRBV29-1 to TRBJ2-1; 7 bases are shared with TRBD2. This CDR3 is built from 14 residues. Per the germline V gene, CDR1 is SQVTM and CDR2 is ANQGSEA. V shed 8 bases and J 4 bases; nucleotides not matched to a gene: 11. The CDR3 DNA is TGCAGCATAGGACTAGTCGGGAATTACAATGAGCAGTTCTTC. Encoded protein: CSIGLVGNYNEQFF.

Comments on this clonotype: At one boundary the junction diverges from the germline segment, which might be a read error. The J gene is TRBJ2-3, the V gene TRBV19; D is perhaps TRBD1 or TRBD2 (5 bases each). CDR3 size: 17 residues. Germline values: CDR1 LNHDA, CDR2 SQIVND (reference sequence). The CDR3 is CASTPRVGTIGTYTQYF. The DNA for the CDR3 is TGTGCCAGTACCCCGAGGGTTGGGACGATCGGCACATATACGCAGTATTTT.

In its sample, this clonotype was seen many times. The V and J genes are TRBV11-2 and TRBJ2-3, with D uncertain. V was shortened by 2 bases and J by 2 bases, with 8 bases between the two germline ends. Germline V gives CDR1 SGHAT, CDR2 FQNNGV. The CDR3 sequence is 14 residues long. The CDR3 region is CASSLRGPTDTQYF. CDR3 nucleotides: TGTGCCAGCAGCTTAAGAGGTCCCACAGATACGCAGTATTTT.

The chain joins TRBV9 to TRBJ2-1, with 8 bases that match TRBD1. Germline CDR1 SGDLS, CDR2 YYNGEE. V dropped 3 bases and J dropped 7; count of bases not matched to a gene: 6. The CDR3 contains 14 residues. CDR3 DNA sequence: TGTGCCAGCAGCGCAGGGGGCGTTGGGAATGAGCAGTTCTTC. Translated, it gives CASSAGGVGNEQFF.

This clonotype was found a few times. The chain is built from TRBV5-8 and TRBJ2-5; no reliable D call. CDR1 is SGHTS and CDR2 is YDEGEE in the germline V gene. There are 16 residues in the CDR3. Trimming shortened V by 6 bases and J by 5 bases, and 23 bases separated the two germline ends. DNA of the CDR3: TGTGCCAGCACCCACCCAGTAAGGGCCCCCGGGGAGACCCAGTACTTC. It encodes CASTHPVRAPGETQYF.

About this clonotype itself: A read error is possible here, since a much larger clone lies one base away. The rearrangement joins TRBV12-3 or TRBV12-4 to TRBJ2-1; unclear D gene. The CDR3 consists of 14 residues. The CDR3 loop reads CTSSLGPGDNEQFF. The CDR3 nucleotides are TGTACCAGCAGTTTAGGTCCGGGCGACAATGAGCAGTTCTTC.

This clonotype has at least ten counts. The CDR3: CAIGQGAADTQYF. The CDR3 DNA reads TGTGCCATAGGACAGGGGGCTGCAGATACGCAGTATTTT. The chain links TRBV10-3 to TRBJ2-3; 11 bases are a match to TRBD1. The ends lost 9 bases at V and 4 bases at J; junction bases unmatched: 3. There are 13 residues in the CDR3. Germline lookup yields CDR1 ENHRY and CDR2 SYGVKD.

As regards this clonotype: Possible read error: a much larger clone is one base away. The chain links TRBV12-3 or TRBV12-4 to TRBJ2-7; 8 bases are a match to TRBD1. The CDR3 sequence is 15 residues long. CDR3 sequence reads: CASSLQAGGSYKQYF. The CDR3 DNA is TGTGCCAGCAGTTTACAGGCAGGGGGCTCCTACAAGCAGTACTTC.